Detailed here is one T cell receptor beta chain. Its antigen is unknown. This CDR3 comprises 14 residues. V lost 7 bases, J lost 0 bases, and 6 bases stayed unmatched. From germline, CDR1 is SNHLY and CDR2 FYNNEI. The sample comes from a study of graft-versus-host responses after intestinal transplantation. Across the whole study: Multivisceral, liver-intestinal, or isolated intestinal grafts were transplanted into recipients. Every recipient underwent anti-thymocyte globulin induction, then tacrolimus and steroids for about three years.

To release intraepithelial and lamina propria lymphocytes, the graft tissue was processed. Study-wide results and limits: There were GvH clones found in recipient marrow, and some of them appeared first in ileum or blood. GvH clone levels peaked in circulation, and this peak was associated with early post-transplant HvG declines.

Data came from immunoSEQ multiplex PCR; TCRdb stores just in-frame clones and leaves some out. In the table there are about 10,000 clones, about 80% of which are singletons. The chain recombines TRBV2 with TRBJ2-7; 7 bases agree with TRBD1. The sample consisted of ileum tissue, taken 23 days after intestinal transplant. The clonotype comes from a human patient who received an intestinal transplant, so some T cells may come from the graft donor. The CDR3 DNA follows: TGTGCCAGCAAGGGACAGCTCCTCTCCTACGAGCAGTACTTC. This translates into CASKGQLLSYEQYF.